These 21 T cell receptor beta chains share one sample of origin, sequenced in a study of T-cell memory formation after mild COVID-19. TCRdb fed the 5' RACE reads into MiXCR, producing one record per CDR3 protein. The repertoire holds about 470,000 distinct CDR3 sequences, with about 18% as singletons. The sequenced material came from PBMCs or a T cell subset sorted from them (not recorded which). The receptors come from an adult woman who had mild COVID-19 (a few samples of this study predate the infection). Cell type and time point are not known.

The table lists this clonotype with a few counts. The CDR3 loop is CASSTGTGVSGANVLTF. The CDR3 DNA is TGTGCCAGCAGCACCGGGACAGGGGTCTCTGGGGCCAACGTCCTGACTTTC. The chain couples TRBV7-9 to TRBJ2-6, with 10 bases matching TRBD1. The CDR3 is made up of 17 amino acids. V lost 5 bases and J lost 0; bases outside the gene matches: 4. Germline V lookup: CDR1 SEHNR, CDR2 FQNEAQ (reference sequence).

The chain employs TRBV18 and TRBJ2-5; unclear D gene. Germline V gene lookup returns CDR1 KGHSH and CDR2 LQKENI. The germline V and J ends were trimmed by 4 bases and 3 bases, with 12 bases remaining between them. The CDR3 extends over 14 amino acids. The CDR3 nucleotides are TGTGCCAGCTCACTGGCGGCAGGAGAAGAGACCCAGTACTTC. Amino acid sequence: CASSLAAGEETQYF.

The gene calls are TRBV24-1 and TRBJ2-2; a possible D gene is TRBD2 (6 bases). The V gene lost 3 bases and the J gene lost 5 bases, with 9 bases spanning the gap. Per the germline V gene, CDR1 is KGHDR and CDR2 is SFDVKD. The CDR3 totals 14 residues. The DNA for the CDR3 is TGTGCCACCAGTGATCGGGACTCGACCGGGGAGCTGTTTTTT. Amino acid sequence: CATSDRDSTGELFF.

V and J are TRBV2 and TRBJ2-5; 10 bases map to TRBD2. CDR1 and CDR2 (germline): SNHLY, FYNNEI. CDR3 length: 16 residues. Losses at the gene ends were 3 bases for V and 5 bases for J; bases not matched to a gene: 9. The CDR3 region has the DNA TGTGCCAGCAGTGAGTACCGCCTAGCGGGGGTCGAGACCCAGTACTTC. Translating it yields CASSEYRLAGVETQYF.

This clonotype was seen only a few times. The rearrangement uses TRBV18 and TRBJ1-2; D is undetermined. CDR1 is KGHSH, CDR2 LQKENI, per germline. The CDR3 totals 13 residues. V was shortened by 3 bases and J by 6 bases, with 11 bases between the two germline ends. CDR3 bases: TGTGCCAGCTCACCCAGCCGTTCCGATGGCTACACCTTC. Encoded protein: CASSPSRSDGYTF.

The genes are TRBV30 and TRBJ2-1, with D hard to call. Germline V gene data show CDR1 as GTSNPN and CDR2 as SVGIG (reference sequence). Between the trimmed V and J ends, which lost 0 bases and 1 base, there was a span of 16 bases. The CDR3 sequence is 17 residues long. The chain's CDR3 is CAWSVLAAAFSYNEQFF. The DNA of the CDR3 is TGTGCCTGGAGTGTACTCGCGGCAGCATTTTCCTACAATGAGCAGTTCTTC.

This clonotype has more than one count but fewer than ten. The rearrangement links TRBV19 to TRBJ2-1; weak D call: TRBD1 (6 bases). The CDR3 totals 16 residues. Trimming shortened V by 3 bases and J by 0 bases, and 12 bases separated the two germline ends. The germline V gene encodes CDR1 LNHDA and CDR2 SQIVND (reference sequence). In nucleotides, the CDR3 is TGTGCCAGTAGTATTCCCCAGGGGAGCTCCTACAATGAGCAGTTCTTC. It translates to CASSIPQGSSYNEQFF.

This clonotype was counted only a few times. The gene calls are TRBV12-5 and TRBJ1-2; D is uncertain. Germline V gene data show CDR1 as LGHNT and CDR2 as FRNRAP. The CDR3 spans 14 residues. V was trimmed by 4 bases and J by 8 bases, leaving 17 bases between them. The CDR3 reads CASGSSYIRGGYTF. CDR3 DNA: TGTGCTAGTGGTTCATCCTATATTCGTGGCGGCTACACCTTC.

This sequence joins TRBV4-3 and TRBJ2-1, with a tentative D call TRBD2 (6 bases). The germline gives CDR1 LGHNA, CDR2 YSLEER. CDR3 length: 17 amino acids. Trimming took 0 bases from V and 4 from J, leaving 16 bases between them. CDR3 sequence: CASSQEGVAVGYNEQFF. DNA of the CDR3: TGCGCCAGCAGCCAAGAAGGAGTAGCGGTTGGGTACAATGAGCAGTTCTTC.

This clonotype occurred many times. V and J are TRBV15 and TRBJ2-2; a possible D gene is TRBD1 (6 bases). Between the trimmed V and J ends, which lost 0 bases and 5 bases, there was a span of 13 bases. This CDR3 comprises 16 residues. The germline V gene encodes CDR1 LNHNV and CDR2 YYDKDF (reference sequence). The CDR3 DNA sequence: TGTGCCACCAGCAGAGATGGAACAGGGACAACCGGGGAGCTGTTTTTT. Its protein is CATSRDGTGTTGELFF.

This clonotype was detected a few times. One end of the junction is discordant with germline, which a read error may explain. The chain couples TRBV4-1 to TRBJ2-7, with D possibly TRBD1 on 6 matching bases. In germline, CDR1 is MGHRA, CDR2 YSYEKL. CDR3 length equals 14 residues. Here the CDR3 reads CASSQEDRTYGQYF. The CDR3 DNA is TGCGCCAGCAGCCAAGAGGACAGAACCTACGGGCAGTACTTC.

The chain combines TRBV20-1 with TRBJ2-7; 11 bases agree with TRBD2. Germline CDR1 DFQATT, CDR2 SNEGSKA (reference sequence). The J segment lost 2 bases and the V segment lost 6 bases, leaving 15 bases of the junction unmatched. The CDR3 loop spans 17 amino acids. CDR3 DNA sequence: TGCAGTGCCACCCGGTTAGACGGGACTAGCGGTCCCTACGAGCAGTACTTC. Its protein is CSATRLDGTSGPYEQYF.

The sample holds a few counts of this clonotype. This sequence joins TRBV5-6 and TRBJ2-1; 9 bases match TRBD2. The J segment lost 10 bases and the V segment lost 7 bases, leaving 15 bases of the junction unmatched. CDR3 length equals 15 residues. Germline CDR1 SGHDT, CDR2 YYEEEE. In DNA form, the CDR3 reads TGTGCCAGCGGAACTAGCGGGCGCCCGAGAGGGGAGCAGTTCTTC. It translates to CASGTSGRPRGEQFF.

This clonotype has a handful of counts. The chain combines TRBV20-1 with TRBJ1-1, with no clear D. CDR1 is DFQATT, CDR2 SNEGSKA, per germline (reference sequence). Trimming took 0 bases from V and 7 from J, leaving 21 bases between them. The CDR3 length is 16 residues. This CDR3 reads CSAREFRTNFRNEAFF. The CDR3 DNA sequence: TGCAGTGCTAGAGAGTTCAGGACCAATTTCAGAAATGAAGCTTTCTTT.

This sequence joins TRBV11-2 and TRBJ2-1, with D possibly TRBD2 on 5 matching bases. CDR3 length: 16 amino acids. CDR1 SGHAT and CDR2 FQNNGV come from the germline V gene. V was cut by 2 bases and J by 0 bases, with 11 bases left in between. This chain's CDR3 is CASSLRGEFSYNEQFF. CDR3 sequence (DNA): TGTGCCAGCAGCTTACGTGGGGAGTTCTCCTACAATGAGCAGTTCTTC.

This clonotype came up a few times. The chain has TRBV20-1 and TRBJ2-4; 10 bases align to TRBD2. This CDR3 is 15 amino acids long. V shed 3 bases, J shed 0 bases, and the junction held 2 bases outside the gene matches. Germline CDR1 and CDR2: DFQATT and SNEGSKA (reference sequence). The CDR3 is CSASRLAGAKNIQYF. For the CDR3, the DNA is TGCAGTGCTAGCAGACTAGCGGGAGCCAAAAACATTCAGTACTTC.

The gene calls are TRBV24-1 and TRBJ2-7; D uncertain. Per germline, CDR1 KGHDR and CDR2 SFDVKD. Between the trimmed V and J ends, which lost 4 bases and 7 bases, there was a span of 10 bases. This CDR3 contains 12 residues. The DNA of the CDR3 is TGTGCCACCAGTGACGACGAACGTGAGCAGTACTTC. Amino acids: CATSDDEREQYF.

The chain combines TRBV5-4 with TRBJ2-2; D not certain. CDR3 length: 16 amino acids. V gave up 0 bases and J gave up 5 bases, with 14 bases separating them. Germline values: CDR1 SGHNT, CDR2 YYREEE (reference sequence). CDR3 protein: CASSLGLILGTGELFF. The CDR3 bases are TGTGCCAGCAGCTTGGGGCTCATCCTGGGTACCGGGGAGCTGTTTTTT.

This rearrangement joins TRBV11-1 to TRBJ2-5; possibly TRBD2 for D (5 bases). The CDR3 extends over 14 amino acids. In germline, CDR1 is SGHAT, CDR2 FQDESV (reference sequence). Trimming stripped 4 bases from V and 1 base from J, with 10 bases between. The CDR3 sequence is CASSYTGIQETQYF. CDR3 DNA: TGTGCCAGCAGCTATACCGGGATCCAAGAGACCCAGTACTTC. The variable domain in full, with the rest retrieved from reference TRBV11-1 and TRBJ2-5, is EAEVAQSPRYKITEKSQAVAFWCDPISGHATLYWYRQILGQGPELLVQFQDESVVDDSQLPKDRFSAERLKGVDSTLKIQPAELGDSAMYLCASSYTGIQETQYFGPGTRLLVL.

The V and J genes are TRBV7-2 and TRBJ2-1; no definite D call. The germline V and J ends were trimmed by 2 bases and 6 bases, with 8 bases remaining between them. The CDR3 runs 13 residues. Germline V CDR1 and CDR2: SGHTA, FQGNSA. For the CDR3, the DNA is TGTGCCAGCAGCTTACTTGTTGGCAATGAGCAGTTCTTC. Residues: CASSLLVGNEQFF.

This clonotype has only a few counts. V is TRBV4-3 and J is TRBJ2-1, with D maybe TRBD2 (6 bases). From germline, CDR1 is LGHNA and CDR2 YSLEER. CDR3 size: 15 residues. V dropped 3 bases and J dropped 8 bases, with 17 bases sitting between them. The CDR3 DNA reads TGCGCCAGCAGCCACGAGCGGGTGGCGGGATATGAGCAGTTCTTC. Protein product: CASSHERVAGYEQFF.